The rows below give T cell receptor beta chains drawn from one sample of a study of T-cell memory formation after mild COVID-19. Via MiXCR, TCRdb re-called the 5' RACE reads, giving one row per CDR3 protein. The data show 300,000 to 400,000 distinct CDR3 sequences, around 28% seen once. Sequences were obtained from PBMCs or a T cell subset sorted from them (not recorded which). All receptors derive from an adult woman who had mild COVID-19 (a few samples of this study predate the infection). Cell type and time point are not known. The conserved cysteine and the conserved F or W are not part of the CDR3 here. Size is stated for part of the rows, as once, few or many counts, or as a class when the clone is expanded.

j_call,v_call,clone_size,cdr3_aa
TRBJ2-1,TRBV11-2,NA,ASSRPGQKDNEQF
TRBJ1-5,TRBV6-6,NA,ASSFPTGTGGDQPQH
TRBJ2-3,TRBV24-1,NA,ATSGPGTLRTDTQY
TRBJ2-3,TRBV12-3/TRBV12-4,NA,ASSLGAGRPYTQY
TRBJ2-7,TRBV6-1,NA,ASMKGPSYEQY
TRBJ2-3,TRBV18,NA,ASSPAGRADTQY
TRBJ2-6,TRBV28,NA,ASTSGTAFSGANVLT
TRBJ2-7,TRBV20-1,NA,SARIKRKVWAYEQY
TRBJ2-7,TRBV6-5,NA,ASSYRGTSGTYEQY
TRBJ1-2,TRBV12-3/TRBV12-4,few,ASSSTPANYGYT
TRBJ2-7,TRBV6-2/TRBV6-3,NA,ASSSGQPGGLEQY
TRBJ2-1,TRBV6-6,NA,AVHGPQQGFYNEQF
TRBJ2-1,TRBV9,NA,ASSVRGEYNEQF
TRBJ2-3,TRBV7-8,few,ASSVRTGITDTQY
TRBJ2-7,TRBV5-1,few,ASSPANRGYEQY
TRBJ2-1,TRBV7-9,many,ASSSLEGSSYNEQF
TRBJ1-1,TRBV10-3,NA,AISRTGSTTEAF
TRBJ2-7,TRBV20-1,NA,SARGHGPEEQY
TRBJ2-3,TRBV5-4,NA,ASSLDSSDTQY
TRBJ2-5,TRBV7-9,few,ASRERWGETQY
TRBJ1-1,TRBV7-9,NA,ASSQAGTVNTEAF
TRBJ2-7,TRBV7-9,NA,ASSLPSGRIYEQY
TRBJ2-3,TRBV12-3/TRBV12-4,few,ASSLWKTGRSDTQY
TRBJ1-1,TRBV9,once,ASSAHDRVDNEAF
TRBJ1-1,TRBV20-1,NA,SARGRRGTEAF
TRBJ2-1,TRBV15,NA,ATSSTGAYSYNEQF
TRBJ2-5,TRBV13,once,ASSLNVETQY
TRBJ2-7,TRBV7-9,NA,ASSSTGTDPSEQY
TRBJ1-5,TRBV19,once,ASSWTGGEGSNQPQH
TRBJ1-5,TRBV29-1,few,SVGTGHSNQPQH
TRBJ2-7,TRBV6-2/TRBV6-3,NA,ASSSPRAGIYYEQY
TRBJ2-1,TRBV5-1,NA,ASKDGGRAGSGSYNEQF
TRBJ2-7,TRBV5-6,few,ASSPWSSYEQY
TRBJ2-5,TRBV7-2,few,ASSPQGGETQY
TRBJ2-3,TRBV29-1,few,SVRVHYTDTQY
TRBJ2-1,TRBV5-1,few,ATRQGAYNEQF
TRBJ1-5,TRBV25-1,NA,ASSGPAANQPQH
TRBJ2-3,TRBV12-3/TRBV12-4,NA,ASSPSGRAVDTQY
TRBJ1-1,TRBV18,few,ASSPPRTLNTEAF
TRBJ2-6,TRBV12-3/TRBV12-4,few,ASSYRGSGANVLT
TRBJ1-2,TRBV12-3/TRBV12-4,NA,ASSLSLAGHNYGYT
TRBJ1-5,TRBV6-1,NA,ASTGQGDNQPQH
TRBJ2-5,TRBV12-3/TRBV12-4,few,ASSSDVGETQY
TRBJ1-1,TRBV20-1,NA,SARGDRASTEAF
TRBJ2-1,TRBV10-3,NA,AISGVKEESYNEQF
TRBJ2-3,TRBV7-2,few,ASSLIGGDGDTQY
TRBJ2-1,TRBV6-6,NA,ASRKAEDSYNEQF
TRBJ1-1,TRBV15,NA,ATSRAGQPNTEAF
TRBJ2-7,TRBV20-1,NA,SAREAQGPEQY
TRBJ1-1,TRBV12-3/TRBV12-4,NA,ASSFPISPEAF
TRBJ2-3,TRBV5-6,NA,ASSLALTQTQY
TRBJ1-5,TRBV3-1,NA,ASSQEGQNQPQH
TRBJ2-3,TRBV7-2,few,ASSQGGTATDTQY
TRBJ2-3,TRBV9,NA,ASSPDGGLTDTQY
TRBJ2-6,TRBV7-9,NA,GAAPSVFLSGANVLT